This is a list of T cell receptor beta chains from one sample in a study of cytomegalovirus exposure and HLA in healthy donors. TCRdb's table, derived via immunoSEQ multiplex PCR, lists solely in-frame clones and lacks some. The profile shows around 180,000 clones, around 79% of them singletons. The specimen was PBMCs. These receptors were taken from a woman in her forties or fifties in good health and CMV-seronegative. The CDR3 runs from the conserved cysteine through the conserved F or W. A D gene is named only where the DNA matches it firmly. Some rows mark clone size as missing; the rest say once, few, many or name a class of expanded clone.

>TRBJ1-1|.|11|.|TRBV2
CASSEDSEAFF
TGTGCCAGCAGTGAAGACAGTGAAGCTTTCTTT
>TRBJ2-4|.|14|.|TRBV9
CASSARLAKNIQYF
TGTGCCAGCAGCGCCCGTCTAGCCAAAAACATTCAGTACTTC
>TRBJ2-5|TRBD2|12|.|TRBV28
CASSRAGRAQYF
TGTGCCAGCAGCAGAGCGGGGAGGGCCCAGTACTTC
>TRBJ2-7|.|15|.|TRBV6-5
CASSYKGEGPYEQYF
TGTGCCAGCAGTTACAAGGGGGAGGGCCCCTACGAGCAGTACTTC
>TRBJ2-3|TRBD1|15|once|TRBV28
CASSWGTGITDTQYF
TGTGCCAGCAGTTGGGGGACAGGGATCACAGATACGCAGTATTTT
>TRBJ1-1|TRBD1|15|.|TRBV9
CASSVGGQGSTEAFF
TGTGCCAGCAGCGTAGGAGGACAGGGATCCACTGAAGCTTTCTTT
>TRBJ1-4|.|13|few|TRBV11-1
CASSLTRDEKLFF
TGTGCCAGCAGCCTAACGAGGGATGAAAAACTGTTTTTT
>TRBJ1-5|TRBD1|16|few|TRBV28
CASSYVDRPPNQPQHF
TGTGCCAGCAGTTACGTGGACAGGCCCCCCAATCAGCCCCAGCATTTT
>TRBJ1-1|TRBD1|13|.|TRBV7-2
CASSPRQGTEAFF
TGTGCCAGCAGCCCTCGACAGGGCACTGAAGCTTTCTTT
>TRBJ2-3|TRBD2|15|.|TRBV6-1
CASSELAGFTYTQYF
TGTGCCAGCAGTGAACTAGCGGGTTTCACGTATACGCAGTATTTT